These 2 T cell receptor beta chains originate from one sample sequenced in a study of CD8 T cells in Susac syndrome. RNA totalling roughly 0.45 to 1 ug underwent reverse transcription with random hexamers. TCRdb called the immunoSEQ multiplex PCR reads again in MiXCR, with one record for every CDR3 protein. The sample holds 150,000 to 190,000 distinct CDR3 sequences, around 95% seen once. The sequenced sample was CD8+ T cells from PBMCs. These receptors were taken from a human donor with multiple sclerosis.

The chain couples TRBV20-1 to TRBJ2-7; 7 nucleotides line up with TRBD2. CDR1 and CDR2 from the germline V gene are DFQATT and SNEGSKA (reference sequence). V lost 6 bases, J lost 6 bases, and 11 bases stayed unmatched. This CDR3 has 13 residues. CDR3 sequence (DNA): TGCAGTGCCCCCACTAAGGGAGGGGTCGAGCAGTACTTC. Amino acid sequence: CSAPTKGGVEQYF.

The V and J genes are TRBV20-1 and TRBJ1-2, with 7 positions matching TRBD1. The germline V gene encodes CDR1 DFQATT and CDR2 SNEGSKA (reference sequence). The CDR3 loop spans 12 amino acids. V dropped 3 bases and J dropped 6; count of bases not matched to a gene: 4. CDR3 amino acids: CSARGRGDGYTF. The CDR3 bases are TGCAGTGCTAGGGGCAGGGGGGATGGCTACACCTTC.